What follows describes a single T cell receptor (beta chain). This sample was included in a study of T-cell memory formation after mild COVID-19. The CDR3 consists of 14 residues. CDR1 SGDLS and CDR2 YYNGEE come from the germline V gene. V lost 0 bases, J lost 8 bases, and 14 bases lay in between. In TCRdb, the 5' RACE reads were re-called with MiXCR into one record per CDR3 protein. The sample has 470,000 or so distinct CDR3 sequences, approximately 18% seen once. The TCR was taken from a man aged 18 to 30 who had mild COVID-19 (a few samples of this study predate the infection). Cell type and time point are not known. Sequencing was carried out using PBMCs or a T cell subset sorted from them (not recorded which). The chain employs TRBV9 and TRBJ1-2, with D possibly matching TRBD1 (5 bases). CDR3 sequence reads: CASSVGAGLYGYTF. The CDR3 nucleotides are TGTGCCAGCAGCGTAGGTGCAGGGTTGTACGGCTACACCTTC.